This TCR beta chain is from a study of blood T cell repertoires in COVID-19. In germline, CDR1 is MNHEY, CDR2 SVGAGI. CDR3 length equals 14 residues. The V segment lost 5 bases and the J segment 2 bases; nucleotides outside the gene matches: 6. Here immunoSEQ multiplex PCR was the method, and the copy in TCRdb shows in-frame clones only, minus some. Here the sample spans about 160,000 clones, more than 65% being singletons. The chain has TRBV6-5 and TRBJ2-7; 7 nucleotides match TRBD1. Sequencing input: peripheral blood. This receptor was identified in a woman in her sixties or seventies with COVID-19, enrolled during active disease. Here the CDR3 DNA reads TGTGCCAGCAGTCAGGACAGGTGGCCCTACGAGCAGTACTTC. Translation gives CASSQDRWPYEQYF.